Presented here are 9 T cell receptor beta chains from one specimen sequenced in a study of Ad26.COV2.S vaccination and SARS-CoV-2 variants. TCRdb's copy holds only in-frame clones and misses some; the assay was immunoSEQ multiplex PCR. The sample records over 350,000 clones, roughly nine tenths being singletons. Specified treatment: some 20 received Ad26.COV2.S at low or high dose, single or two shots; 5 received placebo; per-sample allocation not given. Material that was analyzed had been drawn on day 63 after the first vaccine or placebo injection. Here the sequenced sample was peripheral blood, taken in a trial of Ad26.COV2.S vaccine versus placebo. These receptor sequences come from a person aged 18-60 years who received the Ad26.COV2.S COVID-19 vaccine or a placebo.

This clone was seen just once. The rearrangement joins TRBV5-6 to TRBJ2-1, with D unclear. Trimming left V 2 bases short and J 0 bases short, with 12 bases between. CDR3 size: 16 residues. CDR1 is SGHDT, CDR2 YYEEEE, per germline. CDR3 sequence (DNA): TGTGCCAGCAGCTTCGCCAGGCTTGTCTCCTACAATGAGCAGTTCTTC. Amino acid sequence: CASSFARLVSYNEQFF.

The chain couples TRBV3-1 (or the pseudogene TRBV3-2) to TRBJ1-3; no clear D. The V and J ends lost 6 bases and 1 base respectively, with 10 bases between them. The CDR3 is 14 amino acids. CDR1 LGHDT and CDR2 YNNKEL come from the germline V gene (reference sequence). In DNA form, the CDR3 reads TGTGCCAGCAGACCCTCGGGATCTGGAAACACCATATATTTT. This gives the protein CASRPSGSGNTIYF.

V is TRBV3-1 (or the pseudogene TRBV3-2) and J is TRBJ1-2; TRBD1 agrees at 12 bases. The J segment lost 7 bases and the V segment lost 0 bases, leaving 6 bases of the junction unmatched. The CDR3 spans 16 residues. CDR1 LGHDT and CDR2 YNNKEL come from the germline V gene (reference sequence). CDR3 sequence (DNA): TGTGCCAGCAGCCAAGATCCGGGACAGGGGGCGGGTGGCTACACCTTC. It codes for CASSQDPGQGAGGYTF.

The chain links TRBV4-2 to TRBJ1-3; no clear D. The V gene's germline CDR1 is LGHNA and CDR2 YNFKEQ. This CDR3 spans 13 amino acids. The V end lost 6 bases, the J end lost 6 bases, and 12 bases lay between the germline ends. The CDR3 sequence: CASRPNELNTIYF. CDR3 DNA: TGTGCCAGCAGGCCCAACGAGTTAAACACCATATATTTT.

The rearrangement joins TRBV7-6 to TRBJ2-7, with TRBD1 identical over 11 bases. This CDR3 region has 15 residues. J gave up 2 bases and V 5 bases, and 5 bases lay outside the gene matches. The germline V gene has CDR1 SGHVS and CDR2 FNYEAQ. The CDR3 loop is CASSHGTGGAYEQYF. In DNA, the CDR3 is TGTGCCAGCAGCCACGGGACAGGGGGGGCCTACGAGCAGTACTTC.

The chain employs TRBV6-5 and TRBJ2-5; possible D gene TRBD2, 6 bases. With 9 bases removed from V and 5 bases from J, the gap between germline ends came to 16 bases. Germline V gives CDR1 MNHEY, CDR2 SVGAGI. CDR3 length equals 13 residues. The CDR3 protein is CASTRNGGETQYF. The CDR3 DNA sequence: TGTGCCAGTACTCGTAATGGGGGGGAGACCCAGTACTTC.

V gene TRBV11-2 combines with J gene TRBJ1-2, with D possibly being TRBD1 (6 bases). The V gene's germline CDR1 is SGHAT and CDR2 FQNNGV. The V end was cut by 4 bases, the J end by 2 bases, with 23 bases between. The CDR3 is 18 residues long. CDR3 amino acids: CASSSLAWGGRGNYGYTF. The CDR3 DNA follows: TGTGCCAGCAGCTCCCTAGCCTGGGGGGGGCGCGGGAACTATGGCTACACCTTC.

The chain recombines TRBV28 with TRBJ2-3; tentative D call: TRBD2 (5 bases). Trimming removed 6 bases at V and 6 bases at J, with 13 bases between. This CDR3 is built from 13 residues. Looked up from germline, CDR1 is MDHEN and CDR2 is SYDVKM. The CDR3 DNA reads TGTGCCAGCAGAACCGCGGGCTCGGATACGCAGTATTTT. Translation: CASRTAGSDTQYF.

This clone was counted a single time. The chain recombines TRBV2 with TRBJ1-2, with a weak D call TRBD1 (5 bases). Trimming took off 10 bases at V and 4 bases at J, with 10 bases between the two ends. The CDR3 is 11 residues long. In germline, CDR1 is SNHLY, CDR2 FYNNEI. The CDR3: CAMGRLYGYTF. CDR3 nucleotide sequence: TGTGCCATGGGACGCCTCTATGGCTACACCTTC.